These 13 T cell receptor beta chains were sequenced from one sample in a study of beta chain features in type 1 diabetes. The sequenced template was cDNA made from the entire isolated RNA. Profiled with immunoSEQ multiplex PCR; TCRdb holds only in-frame clones, not every one. The profile shows just over 600,000 clones, around 16% of them singletons. The sequencing sample was made of naive CD4+ T cells from blood. The receptors derive from a man aged 18 to 30 in good health.

This clone was seen more than once but under ten times. The rearrangement links TRBV7-3 to TRBJ2-7, with a possible D match to TRBD1 (6 bases). Germline V CDR1 and CDR2: SGHTA, FQGTGA. The CDR3 covers 14 residues. Trimming took 5 bases from V and 3 from J, leaving 14 bases between them. This CDR3 reads CASSISGTLYEQYF. For the CDR3, the DNA is TGTGCCAGCAGCATTTCCGGGACACTCTACGAGCAGTACTTC.

The gene calls are TRBV6-1 and TRBJ2-3; 7 nucleotides match TRBD1. The germline V gene encodes CDR1 MNHNS and CDR2 SASEGT. With 6 bases clipped from V and 5 bases from J, the junction kept 5 bases outside the gene matches. The CDR3 consists of 13 residues. The CDR3 loop reads CASRIQGLDTQYF. The CDR3 DNA reads TGTGCCAGCAGGATACAGGGGTTAGATACGCAGTATTTT.

In its sample, this clone was seen many times. This rearrangement joins TRBV7-9 to TRBJ1-6, with D uncertain. This CDR3 has 13 amino acids. V gave up 9 bases and J gave up 8 bases, with 14 bases separating them. The germline gives CDR1 SEHNR, CDR2 FQNEAQ (reference sequence). Written as DNA, the CDR3 is TGTGCCAGTTCTCGGGGAGGAGATTCACCCCTCCACTTT. As protein: CASSRGGDSPLHF.

This clone was detected only a few times. The V gene is TRBV19, the J gene TRBJ1-5; TRBD1 is a possible D gene (5 bases). Germline V CDR1 and CDR2: LNHDA, SQIVND (reference sequence). CDR3 size: 16 residues. Trimming removed 0 bases from V and 0 bases from J, with 9 bases in between. The CDR3 sequence: CASSIEQGYSNQPQHF. CDR3 nucleotide sequence: TGTGCCAGTAGTATAGAGCAGGGTTATAGCAATCAGCCCCAGCATTTT.

The sample holds a few counts of this clone. The rearrangement uses TRBV5-1 and TRBJ1-1, with 9 bases that match TRBD1. The CDR3 is 16 amino acids. Looked up from germline, CDR1 is SGHRS and CDR2 is YFSETQ. V trimming: 3 bases; J trimming: 3 bases; junction bases outside the gene matches: 9. The CDR3, as DNA: TGCGCCAGCAGCTGGCGGAATTGGACAGGGGACACTGAAGCTTTCTTT. Its translation is CASSWRNWTGDTEAFF.

Only a few counts were recorded for this clone. This chain joins TRBV5-1 and TRBJ1-1; 9 bases are a match to TRBD1. V was clipped by 3 bases and J by 4 bases; unmatched bases: 7. This CDR3 spans 15 amino acids. Per the germline V gene, CDR1 is SGHRS and CDR2 is YFSETQ. The CDR3 loop reads CASSSIGQGITEAFF. CDR3 sequence (DNA): TGCGCCAGCAGCTCCATCGGACAGGGGATCACTGAAGCTTTCTTT.

The CDR3 nucleotides are TGTGCCAGCAGCCCCAGGGCTGCCGAAAAACTGTTTTTT. Amino acid sequence: CASSPRAAEKLFF. The V gene is TRBV7-2, the J gene TRBJ1-4; TRBD1 might be the D (5 bases). Germline V gene lookup returns CDR1 SGHTA and CDR2 FQGNSA. The CDR3 spans 13 residues. Trimming took 5 bases from V and 8 from J, leaving 12 bases between them.

This clone occurred a few times. The chain couples TRBV7-2 to TRBJ1-4; possible D gene TRBD1, 5 bases. CDR3 length equals 16 residues. With 5 bases removed from V and 10 bases from J, the gap between germline ends came to 23 bases. Germline CDR1 is SGHTA and CDR2 is FQGNSA. The CDR3 loop is CASSPPNKAGQGKLFF. The CDR3 DNA sequence: TGTGCCAGCAGCCCACCGAACAAAGCAGGGCAAGGAAAACTGTTTTTT.

The V call is TRBV19, the J call TRBJ1-5, with a tentative D call TRBD1 (5 bases). Germline CDR1 is LNHDA and CDR2 is SQIVND (reference sequence). The V end lost 1 base, the J end lost 0 bases, and 13 bases lay between the germline ends. The CDR3 length is 17 residues. CDR3 bases: TGTGCCAGTAGTATAGGCTCGGGGGAAATTAGCAATCAGCCCCAGCATTTT. Residues: CASSIGSGEISNQPQHF.

The chain has TRBV29-1 and TRBJ1-2; D is ambiguous. V lost 3 bases to trimming and J lost 5 bases, with 10 bases between them. Per germline, CDR1 SQVTM and CDR2 ANQGSEA. The CDR3 has 12 residues. As DNA, the CDR3 is TGCAGCGTTGAGGCGGGTTGGTATGGCTACACCTTC. Its protein is CSVEAGWYGYTF.

The chain joins TRBV9 to TRBJ1-2; D remains ambiguous. The V and J ends lost 4 bases and 1 base respectively, with 11 bases between them. CDR3 length equals 14 residues. Germline assignment: CDR1 SGDLS and CDR2 YYNGEE. In DNA, the CDR3 is TGTGCCAGCAGCCCGACACAACTTAACTATGGCTACACCTTC. It encodes CASSPTQLNYGYTF.

This clone was picked up a small number of times. This rearrangement joins TRBV4-3 to TRBJ1-6; D may be TRBD1 (5 bases). Trimming took 3 bases from V and 7 from J, leaving 13 bases between them. There are 15 residues in the CDR3. Germline V CDR1 and CDR2: LGHNA, YSLEER. CDR3 protein: CASSHFRDGNSPLHF. CDR3 in DNA: TGCGCCAGCAGCCACTTCCGGGACGGAAATTCACCCCTCCACTTT.

In its sample, this clone was seen a few times. The rearrangement links TRBV27 to TRBJ2-7; the D gene is possibly TRBD2 (5 bases). V lost 3 bases and J 1 base, leaving 13 bases between the germline ends. The CDR3 consists of 15 residues. The germline V gene encodes CDR1 MNHEY and CDR2 SMNVEV (reference sequence). The CDR3 here is CASSFRGIFSYEQYF. CDR3 nucleotide sequence: TGTGCCAGCAGTTTTCGGGGAATCTTTTCCTACGAGCAGTACTTC.